Following are 9 T cell receptor beta chains from one sample sequenced in a study of shared clonotypes between healthy human individuals. Measured with immunoSEQ multiplex PCR; TCRdb has only the in-frame clones, and not every one. The data hold 2.5 million or so clones, with around nine tenths observed a single time. The sequenced sample consisted of naive CD4+ T cells sorted from blood. Subset in this sample: CD45RA+ positively selected. The receptor set was obtained from a man between 18 and 35 years old in good health.

The rearrangement uses TRBV30 and TRBJ1-2; the D gene is possibly TRBD1 (5 bases). V lost 0 bases, J lost 10 bases, and 9 bases lay in between. CDR1 GTSNPN and CDR2 SVGIG come from the germline V gene (reference sequence). This CDR3 contains 11 residues. CDR3 loop: CAWSVAGTYTF. Here the CDR3 DNA reads TGTGCCTGGAGTGTAGCAGGGACCTACACCTTC.

J is TRBJ2-7 and V is TRBV5-6; D may be TRBD1 or TRBD2 (5 bases each). Deletions cut 4 bases from V and 5 bases from J, with 19 bases between. The length of the CDR3 is 15 residues. CDR1 is SGHDT and CDR2 is YYEEEE in the germline V gene. CDR3 in amino acids: CASSVLRGASDEQYF. The CDR3 DNA reads TGTGCCAGCAGCGTCCTACGAGGGGCTTCTGACGAGCAGTACTTC.

Turning to this clone: This specimen includes other DNA sequences encoding the same CDR3. This chain links TRBV4-3 with TRBJ2-3; 9 positions match TRBD2. Per germline, CDR1 LGHNA and CDR2 YSLEER. This CDR3 is built from 16 residues. V lost 0 bases, J lost 2 bases, and 3 bases stayed unmatched. The DNA for the CDR3 is TGCGCCAGCAGCCAAGAAACTAGCGGGTACACAGATACGCAGTATTTT. This encodes CASSQETSGYTDTQYF.

The count of this clone is one. The V gene is TRBV7-9, the J gene TRBJ2-7; D gene ambiguous. Trimming pared 2 bases from V and 4 bases from J, leaving 15 bases between. CDR3 length: 15 amino acids. From germline, CDR1 is SEHNR and CDR2 FQNEAQ (reference sequence). The chain's CDR3 is CASSLNPTASYEQYF. In nucleotides, the CDR3 is TGTGCCAGCAGCTTAAACCCAACAGCTAGTTACGAGCAGTACTTC.

The chain is built from TRBV9 and TRBJ2-5, with D uncertain. This CDR3 is 14 amino acids long. Trimming pared 0 bases from V and 1 base from J, leaving 7 bases between. The germline V gene encodes CDR1 SGDLS and CDR2 YYNGEE. The CDR3 sequence is CASSVDWGQETQYF. Here the CDR3 DNA reads TGTGCCAGCAGCGTAGACTGGGGCCAAGAGACCCAGTACTTC. Together with reference TRBV9 and TRBJ2-5, the CDR3 gives the full variable domain: DSGVTQTPKHLITATGQRVTLRCSPRSGDLSVYWYQQSLDQGLQFLIQYYNGEERAKGNILERFSAQQFPDLHSELNLSSLELGDSALYFCASSVDWGQETQYFGPGTRLLVL.

The chain recombines TRBV5-1 with TRBJ2-1, with 13 bases that match TRBD2. Germline loops: CDR1 SGHRS, CDR2 YFSETQ. J was trimmed by 5 bases and V by 0 bases; bases with no gene match: 2. This CDR3 spans 16 amino acids. The CDR3 nucleotides are TGCGCCAGCAGCTTGGCGGGACTAGCGGGAAACAATGAGCAGTTCTTC. Translating it yields CASSLAGLAGNNEQFF.

The CDR3 region has the DNA TGTGCCAGCAGTAGACGACAGCCTCCTGAAGCTTTCTTT. Residues: CASSRRQPPEAFF. The gene calls are TRBV6-1 and TRBJ1-1; possibly TRBD1 for D (5 bases). The CDR3 consists of 13 residues. V was trimmed by 5 bases and J by 6 bases, leaving 13 bases between them. Per germline, CDR1 MNHNS and CDR2 SASEGT.

As to this clone: At the DNA level, this CDR3 is encoded by other sequences in the same sample as well. This chain links TRBV7-2 with TRBJ2-7, with 9 bases that match TRBD2. Germline V gene data show CDR1 as SGHTA and CDR2 as FQGNSA. Trimming took 3 bases from V and 4 from J; bases not matched to a gene: 4. CDR3 size: 14 residues. CDR3 region: CASSLGLASYEQYF. CDR3 bases: TGTGCCAGCAGCTTGGGACTAGCATCTTACGAGCAGTACTTC.

The chain has TRBV5-6 and TRBJ1-5; 7 bases fit TRBD1. CDR1 SGHDT and CDR2 YYEEEE come from the germline V gene. CDR3 length: 16 amino acids. V lost 3 bases to trimming and J lost 0 bases; unmatched junction nucleotides: 6. The CDR3 nucleotides read TGTGCCAGCAGCTCCACAGGGGCTACTAGCAATCAGCCCCAGCATTTT. It is translated as CASSSTGATSNQPQHF.